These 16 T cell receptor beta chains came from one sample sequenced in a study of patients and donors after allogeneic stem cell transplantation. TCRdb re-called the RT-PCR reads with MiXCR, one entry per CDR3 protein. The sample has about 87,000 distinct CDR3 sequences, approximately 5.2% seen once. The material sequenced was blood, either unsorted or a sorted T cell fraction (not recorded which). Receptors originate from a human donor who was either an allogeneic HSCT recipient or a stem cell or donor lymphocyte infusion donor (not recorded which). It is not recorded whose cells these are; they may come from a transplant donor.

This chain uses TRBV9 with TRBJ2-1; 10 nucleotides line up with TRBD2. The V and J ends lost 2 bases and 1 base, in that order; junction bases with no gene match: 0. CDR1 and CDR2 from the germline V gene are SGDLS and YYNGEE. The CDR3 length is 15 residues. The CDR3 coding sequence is TGTGCCAGCAGCGTTAGCGGGGGGTCCTACAATGAGCAGTTCTTC. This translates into CASSVSGGSYNEQFF.

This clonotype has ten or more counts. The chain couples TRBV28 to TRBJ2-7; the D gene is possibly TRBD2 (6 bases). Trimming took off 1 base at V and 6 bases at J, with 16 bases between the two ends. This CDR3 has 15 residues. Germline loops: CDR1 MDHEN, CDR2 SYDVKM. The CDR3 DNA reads TGTGCCAGCAGTTTATCAGGGCTAGCGTCGGGCGAGCAGTACTTC. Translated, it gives CASSLSGLASGEQYF.

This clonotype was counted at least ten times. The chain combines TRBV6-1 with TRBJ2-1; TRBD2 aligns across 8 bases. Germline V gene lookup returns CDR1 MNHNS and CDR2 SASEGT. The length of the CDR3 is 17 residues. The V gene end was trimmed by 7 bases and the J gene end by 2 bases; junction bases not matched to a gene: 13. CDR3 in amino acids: CASIQFFGTRPYNEQFF. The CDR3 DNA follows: TGTGCCAGCATCCAATTCTTCGGGACTAGACCCTACAATGAGCAGTTCTTC.

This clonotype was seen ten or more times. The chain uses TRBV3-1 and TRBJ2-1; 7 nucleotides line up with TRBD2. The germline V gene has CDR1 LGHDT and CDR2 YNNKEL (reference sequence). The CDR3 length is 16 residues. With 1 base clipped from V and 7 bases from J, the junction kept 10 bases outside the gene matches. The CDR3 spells CASSQALADLGNEQFF. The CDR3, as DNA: TGTGCCAGCAGCCAAGCCCTAGCGGACCTCGGGAATGAGCAGTTCTTC.

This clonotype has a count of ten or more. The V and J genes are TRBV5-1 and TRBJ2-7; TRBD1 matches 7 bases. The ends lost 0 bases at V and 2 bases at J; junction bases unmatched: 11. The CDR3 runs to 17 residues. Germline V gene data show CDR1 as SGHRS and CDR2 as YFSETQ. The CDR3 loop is CASSLGRIRTGPYEQYF. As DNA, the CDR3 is TGCGCCAGCAGCTTGGGCAGGATAAGGACAGGCCCCTACGAGCAGTACTTC.

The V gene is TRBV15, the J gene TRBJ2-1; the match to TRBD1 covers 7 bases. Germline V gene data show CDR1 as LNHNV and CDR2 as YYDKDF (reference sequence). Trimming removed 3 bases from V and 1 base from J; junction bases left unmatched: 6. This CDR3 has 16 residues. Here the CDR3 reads CATSRSPGGSYNEQFF. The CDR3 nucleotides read TGTGCCACCAGCAGGAGTCCAGGGGGATCCTACAATGAGCAGTTCTTC.

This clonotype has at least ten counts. CDR3 protein: CSAITPGTGNQPQHF. In nucleotides, the CDR3 is TGCAGTGCTATAACCCCCGGGACAGGGAATCAGCCCCAGCATTTT. The rearrangement uses TRBV20-1 and TRBJ1-5; 9 nucleotides line up with TRBD1. Unmatched junction bases numbered 8, after V lost 4 bases and J lost 4 bases. From germline, CDR1 is DFQATT and CDR2 SNEGSKA (reference sequence). The CDR3 has 15 residues.

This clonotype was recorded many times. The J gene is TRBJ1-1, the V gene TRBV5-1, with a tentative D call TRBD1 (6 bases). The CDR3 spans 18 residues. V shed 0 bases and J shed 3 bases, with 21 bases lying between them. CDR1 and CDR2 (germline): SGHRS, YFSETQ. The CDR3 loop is CASSLAIGSSRGHTEAFF. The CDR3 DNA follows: TGCGCCAGCAGCTTGGCCATCGGCAGCTCCCGGGGGCACACTGAAGCTTTCTTT.

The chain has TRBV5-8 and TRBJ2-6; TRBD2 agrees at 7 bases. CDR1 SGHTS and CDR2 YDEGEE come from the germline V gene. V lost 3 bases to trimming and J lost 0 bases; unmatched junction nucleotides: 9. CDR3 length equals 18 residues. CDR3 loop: CASSSMGGEPSGANVLTF. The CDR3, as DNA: TGTGCCAGCAGCTCTATGGGGGGGGAGCCCTCTGGGGCCAACGTCCTGACTTTC.

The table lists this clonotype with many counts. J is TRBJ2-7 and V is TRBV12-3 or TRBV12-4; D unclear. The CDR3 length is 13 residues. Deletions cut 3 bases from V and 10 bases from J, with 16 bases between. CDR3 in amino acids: CASSLRPGREQYF. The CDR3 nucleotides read TGTGCCAGCAGTTTGAGGCCGGGTAGGGAACAGTACTTC.

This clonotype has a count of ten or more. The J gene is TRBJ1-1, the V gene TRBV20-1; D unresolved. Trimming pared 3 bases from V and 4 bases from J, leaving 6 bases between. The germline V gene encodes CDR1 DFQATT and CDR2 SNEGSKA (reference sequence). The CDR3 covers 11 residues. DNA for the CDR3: TGCAGTGCTAGTGTGACCACTGAAGCTTTCTTT. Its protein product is CSASVTTEAFF.

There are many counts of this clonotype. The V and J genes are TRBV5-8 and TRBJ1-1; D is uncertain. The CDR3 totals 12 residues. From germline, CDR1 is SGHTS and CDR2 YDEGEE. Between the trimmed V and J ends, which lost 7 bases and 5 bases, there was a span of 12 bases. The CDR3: CASSQRRTEAFF. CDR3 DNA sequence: TGTGCCAGCTCCCAAAGGCGGACTGAAGCTTTCTTT. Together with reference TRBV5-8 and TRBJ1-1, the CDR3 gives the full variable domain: EAGVTQSPTHLIKTRGQQATLRCSPISGHTSVYWYQQALGLGLQFLLWYDEGEERNRGNFPPRFSGRQFPNYSSELNVNALELEDSALYLCASSQRRTEAFFGQGTRLTVV.

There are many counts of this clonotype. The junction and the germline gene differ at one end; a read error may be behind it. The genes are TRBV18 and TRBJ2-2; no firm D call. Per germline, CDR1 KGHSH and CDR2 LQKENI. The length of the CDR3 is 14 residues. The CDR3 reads CASSPQGNTGELFF. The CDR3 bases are TGTGCCAGCTCCCCACAAGGAAACACCGGGGAGCTGTTTTTT. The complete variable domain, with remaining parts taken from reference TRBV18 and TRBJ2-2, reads NAGVMQNPRHLVRRRGQEARLRCSPMKGHSHVYWYRQLPEEGLKFMVYLQKENIIDESGMPKERFSAEFPKEGPSILRIQQVVRGDSAAYFCASSPQGNTGELFFGEGSRLTVL.

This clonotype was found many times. The DNA of the CDR3 is TGCGCCAGCAGCTCCGGGACAGGGCTAAACACTGAAGCTTTCTTT. As protein: CASSSGTGLNTEAFF. The chain couples TRBV5-1 to TRBJ1-1; 9 positions match TRBD1. In germline, CDR1 is SGHRS, CDR2 YFSETQ. This CDR3 spans 15 amino acids. The trim removed 3 bases at V and 2 bases at J, leaving 5 bases unmatched.

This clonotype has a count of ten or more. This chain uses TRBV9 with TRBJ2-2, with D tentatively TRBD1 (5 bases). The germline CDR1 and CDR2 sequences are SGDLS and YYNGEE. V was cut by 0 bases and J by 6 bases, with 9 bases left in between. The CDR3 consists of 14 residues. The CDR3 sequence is CASSVGQGAGELFF. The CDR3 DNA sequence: TGTGCCAGCAGCGTAGGTCAGGGCGCCGGGGAGCTGTTTTTT.

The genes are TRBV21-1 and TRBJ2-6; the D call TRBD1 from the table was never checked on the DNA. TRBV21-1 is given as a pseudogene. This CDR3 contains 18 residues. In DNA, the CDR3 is TGTGCCAGCAGCAAAGGTCCAGGCGCCCCTTCTGGGGCCAACGTCCTGACTTTC. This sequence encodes CASSKGPGAPSGANVLTF.